This T cell receptor (beta chain) stems from a study of Ad26.COV2.S vaccination and SARS-CoV-2 variants. Overall study context: The study gave Ad26.COV2.S intramuscularly, once or twice 56 days apart. Study-level points and caveats: A substantial breadth of spike-specific CD8+ and CD4+ T cell responses after vaccination has been reported.

Trimming removed 6 bases from V and 3 bases from J, with 18 bases in between. This CDR3 region has 16 residues. Germline V CDR1 and CDR2: MNHEY, SVGEGT. As to this clone: No antigen is known for it.

Some clones are missing from TCRdb's copy, which holds only in-frame ones; the method was immunoSEQ multiplex PCR. The sample holds some 420,000 clones, approximately 87% seen once. Treatment of the sample: roughly 18 received Ad26.COV2.S at low or high dose, single or two shots; 5 received placebo; per-sample allocation not given. On day 63 after the first injection, vaccine and placebo recipients gave samples. The material was peripheral blood, obtained in a trial of Ad26.COV2.S vaccine versus placebo. The chain joins TRBV6-2 or TRBV6-3 to TRBJ2-4; the D gene is possibly TRBD1 (5 bases). The TCR sequence derives from a person between 18 and 65 years old who received the Ad26.COV2.S COVID-19 vaccine or a placebo. CDR3 DNA: TGTGCCAGCAGCCCAGGACAAGGGGTCGGCAAAAACATTCAGTACTTC. Protein product: CASSPGQGVGKNIQYF.